Below, 19 T cell receptor beta chains from the same sample are listed, as sequenced in a study of blood T cell repertoires in COVID-19. Measured with immunoSEQ multiplex PCR; TCRdb has only the in-frame clones, and not every one. The sample holds 260,000 or so clones; 87% are singletons and the top ten take just over 2.5%. The specimen sequenced was PBMCs or T cells enriched from blood (not recorded which). The source of these receptors is a young woman with acute COVID-19.

The chain joins TRBV9 to TRBJ1-4; TRBD1 agrees at 9 bases. Unmatched junction bases numbered 9, after V lost 1 base and J lost 8 bases. Germline CDR1 and CDR2: SGDLS and YYNGEE. CDR3 size: 16 residues. In DNA, the CDR3 is TGTGCCAGCAGCGTACCTTTACAGACAGGGGGAGAAAAACTGTTTTTT. This codes for CASSVPLQTGGEKLFF.

The CDR3 bases are TGTGCCAGCAGCCGACCACAGGGATCTACAGATACGCAGTATTTT. This sequence encodes CASSRPQGSTDTQYF. This sequence joins TRBV5-4 and TRBJ2-3; tentatively, D is TRBD1 (6 bases). This CDR3 is built from 15 residues. Germline CDR1 SGHNT, CDR2 YYREEE (reference sequence). V was shortened by 4 bases and J by 3 bases, with 15 bases between the two germline ends.

The chain links TRBV4-1 to TRBJ1-5, with 9 bases that match TRBD1. CDR3 length: 17 residues. Germline CDR1 reads MGHRA; CDR2 reads YSYEKL. V gave up 4 bases and J gave up 0 bases; unmatched junction bases: 7. CDR3 sequence reads: CASSPTGGASSNQPQHF. CDR3 sequence (DNA): TGCGCCAGCAGCCCTACAGGGGGCGCTTCTAGCAATCAGCCCCAGCATTTT.

A note on this clone: Germline and junction disagree at one end, which may indicate a read error. The identical CDR3 is also encoded by other nucleotide sequences in the sample. CDR3 region: CASSYLEETQYF. The CDR3 coding sequence is TGTGCCAGCAGCTACTTAGAAGAGACCCAGTACTTC. This chain joins TRBV6-2 or TRBV6-3 and TRBJ2-5; D gene unclear. The CDR3 runs to 12 residues. From germline, CDR1 is MNHEY and CDR2 SVGEGT.

The chain recombines TRBV6-5 with TRBJ2-1; 7 positions agree with TRBD2. Germline V gene data show CDR1 as MNHEY and CDR2 as SVGAGI. Germline trimming cut 2 bases from V and 0 bases from J; bases unmatched to any gene: 1. The CDR3 runs to 15 residues. CDR3 sequence: CASSYGGGSYNEQFF. The CDR3 DNA reads as TGTGCCAGCAGTTACGGCGGGGGCTCCTACAATGAGCAGTTCTTC.

The chain recombines TRBV27 with TRBJ1-2; a possible D gene is TRBD1 (6 bases). Germline V gene data show CDR1 as MNHEY and CDR2 as SMNVEV (reference sequence). The CDR3 has 14 amino acids. Trimming took 4 bases from V and 2 from J, leaving 11 bases between them. The CDR3 sequence: CASSSRGQNYGYTF. DNA of the CDR3: TGTGCCAGCAGTTCCAGGGGTCAGAACTATGGCTACACCTTC.

This clone was recorded only once. The V gene is TRBV3-1 (or the pseudogene TRBV3-2), the J gene TRBJ1-6; D not resolved. Deletions cut 1 base from V and 12 bases from J, with 13 bases between. CDR3 length equals 14 residues. CDR1 is LGHDT and CDR2 is YNNKEL in the germline V gene (reference sequence). The CDR3 sequence: CASSQGAGLLPLHF. The CDR3 DNA is TGTGCCAGCAGCCAAGGAGCAGGTCTTTTACCCCTCCACTTT.

The chain uses TRBV10-3 and TRBJ1-1; D may be TRBD1 (6 bases). The CDR3 loop spans 14 amino acids. Trimming shortened V by 6 bases and J by 0 bases, and 11 bases separated the two germline ends. Per the germline V gene, CDR1 is ENHRY and CDR2 is SYGVKD. The CDR3 is CAIRLRQVNTEAFF. In DNA form, the CDR3 reads TGTGCCATCAGACTACGACAGGTGAACACTGAAGCTTTCTTT.

The chain joins TRBV7-9 to TRBJ1-1, with TRBD1 matching over 10 bases. Trimming cost V 5 bases and J 9 bases; bases outside gene matches: 9. In germline, CDR1 is SEHNR, CDR2 FQNEAQ (reference sequence). This CDR3 has 14 residues. CDR3 amino acids: CASSPGTGERKAFF. The CDR3 DNA sequence: TGTGCCAGCAGCCCCGGGACAGGGGAGAGGAAAGCTTTCTTT.

V is TRBV10-3 and J is TRBJ1-2; D may be TRBD1 (6 bases). This CDR3 has 14 residues. V lost 6 bases and J lost 0, with 11 bases in between. Per germline, CDR1 ENHRY and CDR2 SYGVKD. The CDR3 reads CAIRSQGTNYGYTF. CDR3 sequence (DNA): TGTGCCATCAGGTCCCAGGGGACTAACTATGGCTACACCTTC.

V usage is TRBV5-8 and J usage is TRBJ1-1; tentative D call: TRBD1 (5 bases). The CDR3 length is 12 residues. V lost 4 bases and J lost 4, with 8 bases in between. CDR1 and CDR2 from the germline V gene are SGHTS and YDEGEE. The CDR3 nucleotides are TGTGCCAGCAGCCCGGGGGGCACTGAAGCTTTCTTT. Protein product: CASSPGGTEAFF.

This clone was seen just once. The chain is built from TRBV9 and TRBJ1-2; D not resolved. Germline V CDR1 and CDR2: SGDLS, YYNGEE. This CDR3 region has 16 residues. V dropped 0 bases and J dropped 4 bases, with 16 bases sitting between them. The CDR3 DNA reads TGTGCCAGCAGCGTAGAGCCCCGATCCCTCCTCTATGGCTACACCTTC. Translation: CASSVEPRSLLYGYTF.

This rearrangement joins TRBV6-2 or TRBV6-3 to TRBJ1-2; a possible D gene is TRBD1 (6 bases). CDR3 length: 13 residues. The ends were cut back, 6 bases at V and 2 bases at J, with 10 bases in the middle. CDR1 MNHEY and CDR2 SVGEGT come from the germline V gene. Written as DNA, the CDR3 is TGTGCCAGCAGCCCCGGACAGAACTATGGCTACACCTTC. Its translation: CASSPGQNYGYTF.

The gene calls are TRBV24-1 and TRBJ1-5; 10 bases align to TRBD1. Looked up from germline, CDR1 is KGHDR and CDR2 is SFDVKD. With V trimmed by 3 bases and J by 0 bases, 10 bases remained unmatched. There are 19 residues in the CDR3. The CDR3 DNA follows: TGTGCCACCAGTGATGACTCAGACAGGGGGCGGTATAGCAATCAGCCCCAGCATTTT. This sequence encodes CATSDDSDRGRYSNQPQHF.

The rearrangement links TRBV21-1 to TRBJ2-2; the table gives TRBD2 as D, unverified against the DNA. TRBV21-1 is an annotated pseudogene. This CDR3 region has 15 residues. CDR3 in amino acids: CASSNPTRWIGELFF. The CDR3 DNA follows: TGTGCCAGCAGCAACCCGACTAGATGGATCGGGGAGCTGTTTTTT.

The chain's CDR3 is CASSPRKGTGKETQYF. Written as DNA, the CDR3 is TGTGCCAGCTCACCACGTAAGGGGACAGGGAAAGAGACCCAGTACTTC. This chain joins TRBV18 and TRBJ2-5; the match to TRBD1 covers 9 bases. The germline V gene has CDR1 KGHSH and CDR2 LQKENI. The J segment lost 3 bases and the V segment lost 1 base, leaving 6 bases of the junction unmatched. This CDR3 comprises 16 residues. Combining the CDR3 with reference TRBV18 and TRBJ2-5 gives the whole variable domain NAGVMQNPRHLVRRRGQEARLRCSPMKGHSHVYWYRQLPEEGLKFMVYLQKENIIDESGMPKERFSAEFPKEGPSILRIQQVVRGDSAAYFCASSPRKGTGKETQYFGPGTRLLVL.

The V and J genes are TRBV7-8 and TRBJ1-5; weak D call: TRBD1 (5 bases). The length of the CDR3 is 13 residues. Germline assignment: CDR1 SGHVS and CDR2 FQNEAQ. Trimming removed 1 base at V and 5 bases at J, with 6 bases between. This CDR3 is CASSLEGHQPQHF. The CDR3 nucleotides read TGTGCCAGCAGCTTAGAGGGGCATCAGCCCCAGCATTTT.

The CDR3 DNA is TGTGCCAGCAGGAGACAGGGGGGTTTTAACACTGAAGCTTTCTTT. Its protein product is CASRRQGGFNTEAFF. V usage is TRBV6-5 and J usage is TRBJ1-1, with TRBD1 matching over 9 bases. Germline CDR1 and CDR2: MNHEY and SVGAGI. There are 15 residues in the CDR3. The V segment lost 6 bases and the J segment 2 bases; nucleotides outside the gene matches: 7.

The chain links TRBV19 to TRBJ1-1; D possibly corresponds to TRBD1 (5 bases). This CDR3 comprises 12 residues. V dropped 5 bases and J dropped 4 bases, with 8 bases sitting between them. Looked up from germline, CDR1 is LNHDA and CDR2 is SQIVND (reference sequence). This CDR3 is CASSARATEAFF. As DNA, the CDR3 is TGTGCCAGTAGTGCCAGGGCCACTGAAGCTTTCTTT.